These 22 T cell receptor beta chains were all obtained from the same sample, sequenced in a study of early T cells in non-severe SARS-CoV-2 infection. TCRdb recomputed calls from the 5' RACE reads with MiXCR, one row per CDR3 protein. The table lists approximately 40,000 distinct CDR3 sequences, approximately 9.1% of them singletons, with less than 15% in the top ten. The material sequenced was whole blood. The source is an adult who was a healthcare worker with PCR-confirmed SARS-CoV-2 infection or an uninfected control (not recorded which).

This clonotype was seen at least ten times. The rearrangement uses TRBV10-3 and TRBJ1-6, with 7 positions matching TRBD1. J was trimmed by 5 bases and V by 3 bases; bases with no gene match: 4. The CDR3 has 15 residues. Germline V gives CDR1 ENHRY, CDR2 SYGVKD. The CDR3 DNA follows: TGTGCCATCAGTGACCGCCAGGGGGATAATTCACCCCTCCACTTT. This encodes CAISDRQGDNSPLHF.

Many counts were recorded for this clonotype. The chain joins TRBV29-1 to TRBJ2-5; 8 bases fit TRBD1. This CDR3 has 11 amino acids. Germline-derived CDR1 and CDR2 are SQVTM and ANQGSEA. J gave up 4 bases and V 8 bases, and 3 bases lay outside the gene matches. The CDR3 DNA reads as TGCAGCCACGGACAGGGAGAGACCCAGTACTTC. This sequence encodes CSHGQGETQYF.

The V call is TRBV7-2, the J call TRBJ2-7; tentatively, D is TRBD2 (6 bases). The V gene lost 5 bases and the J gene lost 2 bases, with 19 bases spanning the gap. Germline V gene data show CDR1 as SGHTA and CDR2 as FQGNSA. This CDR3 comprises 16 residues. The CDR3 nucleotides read TGTGCCAGCAGCCAAATCTCGGGGGATCCTCCCTACGAGCAGTACTTC. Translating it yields CASSQISGDPPYEQYF.

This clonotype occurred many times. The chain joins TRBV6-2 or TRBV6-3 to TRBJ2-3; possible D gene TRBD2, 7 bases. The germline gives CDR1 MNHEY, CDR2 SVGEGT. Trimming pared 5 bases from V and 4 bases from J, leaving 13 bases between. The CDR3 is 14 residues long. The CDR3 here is CASSDRTSSDTQYF. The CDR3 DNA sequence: TGTGCCAGCAGTGACAGGACTAGTTCAGATACGCAGTATTTT.

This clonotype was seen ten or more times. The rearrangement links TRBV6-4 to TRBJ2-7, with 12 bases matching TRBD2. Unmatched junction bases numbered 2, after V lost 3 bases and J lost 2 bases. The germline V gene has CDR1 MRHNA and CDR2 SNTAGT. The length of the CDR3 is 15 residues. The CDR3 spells CASSELAGGAYEQYF. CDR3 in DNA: TGTGCCAGCAGTGAACTAGCGGGGGGAGCCTACGAGCAGTACTTC.

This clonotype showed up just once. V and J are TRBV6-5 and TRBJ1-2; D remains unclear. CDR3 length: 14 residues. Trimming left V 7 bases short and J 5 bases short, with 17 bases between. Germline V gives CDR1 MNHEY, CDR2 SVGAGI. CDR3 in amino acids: CASTSSVQLYGYTF. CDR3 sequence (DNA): TGTGCCAGCACATCAAGCGTCCAATTGTATGGCTACACCTTC.

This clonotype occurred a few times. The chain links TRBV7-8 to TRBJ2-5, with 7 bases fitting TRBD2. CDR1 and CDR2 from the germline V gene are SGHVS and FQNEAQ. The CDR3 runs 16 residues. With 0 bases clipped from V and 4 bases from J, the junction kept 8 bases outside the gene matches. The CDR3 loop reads CASSLAGLAVLETQYF. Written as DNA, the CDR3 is TGTGCCAGCAGCTTAGCTGGTCTAGCGGTCTTAGAGACCCAGTACTTC.

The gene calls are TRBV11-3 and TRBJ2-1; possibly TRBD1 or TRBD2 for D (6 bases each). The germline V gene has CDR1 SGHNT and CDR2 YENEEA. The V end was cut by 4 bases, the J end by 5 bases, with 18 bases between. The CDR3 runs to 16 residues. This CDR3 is CASSSRRGIVHNEQFF. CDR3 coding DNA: TGTGCCAGCAGCTCCCGGAGGGGGATCGTCCACAATGAGCAGTTCTTC.

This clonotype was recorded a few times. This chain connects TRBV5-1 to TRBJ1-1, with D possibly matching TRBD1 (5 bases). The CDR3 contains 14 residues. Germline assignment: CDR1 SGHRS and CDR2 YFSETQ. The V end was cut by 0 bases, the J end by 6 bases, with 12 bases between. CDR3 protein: CASSLAGAMAEAFF. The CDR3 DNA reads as TGCGCCAGCAGCTTGGCCGGGGCGATGGCTGAAGCTTTCTTT.

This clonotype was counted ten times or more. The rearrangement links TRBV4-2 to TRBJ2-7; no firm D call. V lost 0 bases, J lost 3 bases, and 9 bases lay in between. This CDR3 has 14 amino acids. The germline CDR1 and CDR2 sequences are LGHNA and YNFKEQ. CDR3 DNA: TGTGCCAGCAGCCAAGATCATAGCTTCTACGAGCAGTACTTC. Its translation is CASSQDHSFYEQYF.

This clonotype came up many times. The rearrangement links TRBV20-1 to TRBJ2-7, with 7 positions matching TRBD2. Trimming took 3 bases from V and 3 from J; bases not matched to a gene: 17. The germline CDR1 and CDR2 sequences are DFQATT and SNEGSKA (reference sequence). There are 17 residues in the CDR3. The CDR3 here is CSARPGLPNPRDYEQYF. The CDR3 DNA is TGCAGTGCTAGGCCGGGACTACCTAACCCCCGCGACTACGAGCAGTACTTC.

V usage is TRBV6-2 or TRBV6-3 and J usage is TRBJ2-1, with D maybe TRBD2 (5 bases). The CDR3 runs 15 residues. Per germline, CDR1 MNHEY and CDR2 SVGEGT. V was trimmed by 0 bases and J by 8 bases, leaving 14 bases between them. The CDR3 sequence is CASSYSKRDYDEQFF. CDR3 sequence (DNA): TGTGCCAGCAGTTACTCGAAGAGGGATTACGATGAGCAGTTCTTC.

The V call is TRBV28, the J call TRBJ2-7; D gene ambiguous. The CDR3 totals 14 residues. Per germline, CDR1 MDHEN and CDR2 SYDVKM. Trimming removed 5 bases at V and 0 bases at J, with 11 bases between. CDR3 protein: CASSPDKDSYEQYF. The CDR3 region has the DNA TGTGCCAGCAGTCCCGACAAGGACTCCTACGAGCAGTACTTC.

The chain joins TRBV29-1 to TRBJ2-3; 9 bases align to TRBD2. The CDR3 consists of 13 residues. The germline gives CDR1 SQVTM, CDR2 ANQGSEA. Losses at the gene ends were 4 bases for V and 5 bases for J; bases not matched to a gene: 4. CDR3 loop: CSVGRTSVDTQYF. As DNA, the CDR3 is TGCAGCGTTGGTAGGACTAGCGTAGATACGCAGTATTTT.

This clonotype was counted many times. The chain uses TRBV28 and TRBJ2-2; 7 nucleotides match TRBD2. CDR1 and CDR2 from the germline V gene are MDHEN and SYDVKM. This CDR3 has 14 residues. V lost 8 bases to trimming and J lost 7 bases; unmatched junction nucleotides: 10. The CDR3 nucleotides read TGTGCCAGCCTAGCGGACAATTCCGGCGGGGAGCTGTTTTTT. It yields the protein CASLADNSGGELFF.

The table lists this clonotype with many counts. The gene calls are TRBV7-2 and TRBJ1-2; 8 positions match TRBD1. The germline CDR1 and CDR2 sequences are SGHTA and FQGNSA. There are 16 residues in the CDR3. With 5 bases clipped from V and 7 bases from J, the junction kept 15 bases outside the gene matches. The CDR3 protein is CASSRILGQGESGYTF. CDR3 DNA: TGTGCCAGCAGCAGGATACTCGGACAGGGAGAGAGTGGCTACACCTTC. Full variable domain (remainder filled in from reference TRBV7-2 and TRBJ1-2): GAGVSQSPSNKVTEKGKDVELRCDPISGHTALYWYRQSLGQGLEFLIYFQGNSAPDKSGLPSDRFSAERTGGSVSTLTIQRTQQEDSAVYLCASSRILGQGESGYTFGSGTRLTVV.

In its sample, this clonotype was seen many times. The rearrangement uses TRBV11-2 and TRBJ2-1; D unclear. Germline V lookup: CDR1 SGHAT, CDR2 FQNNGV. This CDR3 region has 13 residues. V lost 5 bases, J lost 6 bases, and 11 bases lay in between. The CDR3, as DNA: TGTGCCAGCAGCCCTACCTTCTCCAATGAGCAGTTCTTC. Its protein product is CASSPTFSNEQFF.

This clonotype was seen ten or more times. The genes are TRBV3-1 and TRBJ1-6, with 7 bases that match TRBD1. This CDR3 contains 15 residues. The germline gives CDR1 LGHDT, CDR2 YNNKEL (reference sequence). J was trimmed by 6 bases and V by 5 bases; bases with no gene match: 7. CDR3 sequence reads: CASSTRDSRNSPLHF. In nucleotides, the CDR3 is TGTGCCAGCAGCACCCGGGACAGCCGTAATTCACCCCTCCACTTT.

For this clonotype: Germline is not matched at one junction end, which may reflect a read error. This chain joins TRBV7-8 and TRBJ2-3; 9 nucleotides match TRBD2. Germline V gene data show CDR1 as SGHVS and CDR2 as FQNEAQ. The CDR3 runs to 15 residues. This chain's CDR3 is CASTIGLAGSYPSSF. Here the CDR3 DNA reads TGTGCCAGCACCATTGGTCTAGCGGGGTCTTATCCGAGCTCTTTT.

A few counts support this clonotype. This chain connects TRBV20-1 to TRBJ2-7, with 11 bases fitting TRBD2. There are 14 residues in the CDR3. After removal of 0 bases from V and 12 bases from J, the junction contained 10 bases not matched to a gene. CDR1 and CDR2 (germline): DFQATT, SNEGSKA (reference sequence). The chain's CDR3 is CSARDPTSGVTAYF. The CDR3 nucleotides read TGCAGTGCTAGAGATCCGACTAGCGGGGTAACGGCGTACTTC.

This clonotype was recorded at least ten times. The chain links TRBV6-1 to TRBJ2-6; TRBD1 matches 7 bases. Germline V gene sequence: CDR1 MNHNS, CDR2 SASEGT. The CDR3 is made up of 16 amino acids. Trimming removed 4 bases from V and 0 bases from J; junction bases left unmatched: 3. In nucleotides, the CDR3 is TGTGCCAGCAGTGTGGGACAGCACTCTGGGGCCAACGTCCTGACTTTC. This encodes CASSVGQHSGANVLTF.

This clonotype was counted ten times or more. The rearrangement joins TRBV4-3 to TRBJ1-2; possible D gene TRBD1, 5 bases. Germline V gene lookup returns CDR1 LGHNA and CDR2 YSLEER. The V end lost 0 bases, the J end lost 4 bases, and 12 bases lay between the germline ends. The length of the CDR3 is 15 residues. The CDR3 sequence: CASSQDRGVGYGYTF. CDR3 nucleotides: TGCGCCAGCAGCCAAGATCGGGGGGTAGGCTATGGCTACACCTTC.